This TCR beta chain was sequenced for a study of CD8+ T cells in alopecia areata. Looking at the study overall: Oral tofacitinib (5 to 10 mg twice daily) was administered to treated patients. Study observations and caveats: Many expanded lesional clones remained in scalp and blood on tofacitinib. Having just one nonresponder leaves the connection between baseline CD8+ expansion and response unresolved.

Treatment in this sample: oral pan-JAK inhibitor, 5-10 mg twice daily. Lesional scalp punch biopsies and peripheral blood were collected from alopecia areata patients. Turning to this clone: What it binds is unknown.

Trimming removed 1 base from V and 5 bases from J, with 11 bases in between. The CDR3 length is 14 residues. Germline V lookup: CDR1 LNHNV, CDR2 YYDKDF (reference sequence). Once RNA had been extracted, it was reverse transcribed into cDNA to act as the sequencing template. TCRdb's table, derived via immunoSEQ multiplex PCR, lists solely in-frame clones and lacks some. The sample yields under 200,000 clones, around three fifths seen once. This chain joins TRBV15 and TRBJ2-5, with D perhaps TRBD2 (6 bases). This TCR came from a human donor with alopecia areata. This sample comprised CD4+ T cells sorted from blood, obtained at week 24, from a patient treated with tofacitinib. Here the CDR3 DNA reads TGTGCCACCAGCAGAGTTACTAGCTGGGAGACCCAGTACTTC. Encoded protein: CATSRVTSWETQYF.